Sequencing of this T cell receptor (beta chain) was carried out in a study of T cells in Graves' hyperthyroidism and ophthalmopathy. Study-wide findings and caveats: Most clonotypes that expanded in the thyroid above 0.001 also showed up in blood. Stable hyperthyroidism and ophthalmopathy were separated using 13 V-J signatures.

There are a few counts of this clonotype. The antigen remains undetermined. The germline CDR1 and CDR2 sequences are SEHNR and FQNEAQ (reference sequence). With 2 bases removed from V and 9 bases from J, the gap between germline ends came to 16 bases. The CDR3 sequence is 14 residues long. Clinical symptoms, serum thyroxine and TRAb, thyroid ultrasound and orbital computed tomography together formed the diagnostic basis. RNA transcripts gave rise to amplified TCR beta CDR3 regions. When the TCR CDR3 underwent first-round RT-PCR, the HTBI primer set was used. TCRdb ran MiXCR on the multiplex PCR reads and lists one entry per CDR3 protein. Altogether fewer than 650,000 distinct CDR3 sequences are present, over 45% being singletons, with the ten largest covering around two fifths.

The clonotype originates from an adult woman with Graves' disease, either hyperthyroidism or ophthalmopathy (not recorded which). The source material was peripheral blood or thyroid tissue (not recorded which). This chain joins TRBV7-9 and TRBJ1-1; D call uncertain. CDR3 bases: TGTGCCAGCAGCTTAAGGTCATATACGGAGAAAGCTTTCTTT. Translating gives CASSLRSYTEKAFF.